One sample yielded the 18 T cell receptor beta chains listed below, sequenced in a study of T cell responses to AZD1222 COVID-19 vaccine. Sequencing used immunoSEQ multiplex PCR; TCRdb keeps in-frame clones, though not all of them. The data hold tens of thousands of clones, with around three quarters observed a single time. The sequences come from peripheral blood, collected 28 days after the second AZD1222 dose. The source is an adult who received the AZD1222 COVID-19 vaccine.

This clone appeared a single time. The chain links TRBV29-1 to TRBJ2-7; weak D call: TRBD2 (6 bases). Trimming took off 6 bases at V and 7 bases at J, with 22 bases between the two ends. This CDR3 is 14 amino acids long. CDR1 and CDR2 (germline): SQVTM, ANQGSEA. CDR3 protein: CSVSIWREGGEQYF. CDR3 in DNA: TGCAGCGTCTCAATTTGGAGGGAAGGAGGAGAGCAGTACTTC.

The chain has TRBV5-4 and TRBJ2-5; D gene ambiguous. The CDR3 is 15 amino acids. Germline CDR1 is SGHNT and CDR2 is YYREEE (reference sequence). V lost 4 bases to trimming and J lost 0 bases, with 13 bases between them. The CDR3 nucleotides are TGTGCCAGCAGCACCCTGGGGATGTACCAAGAGACCCAGTACTTC. Protein sequence: CASSTLGMYQETQYF. Full variable domain (outside the CDR3, taken from reference TRBV5-4 and TRBJ2-5): ETGVTQSPTHLIKTRGQQVTLRCSSQSGHNTVSWYQQALGQGPQFIFQYYREEENGRGNFPPRFSGLQFPNYSSELNVNALELDDSALYLCASSTLGMYQETQYFGPGTRLLVL.

In its sample, this clone was seen a few times. The CDR3 region has the DNA TGTGCCAGTTGGTTGGGAGGGTTTAATTCACCCCTCCACTTT. This encodes CASWLGGFNSPLHF. V gene TRBV6-5 combines with J gene TRBJ1-6, with D unclear. With 9 bases removed from V and 6 bases from J, the gap between germline ends came to 15 bases. CDR3 length equals 14 residues. Germline V lookup: CDR1 MNHEY, CDR2 SVGAGI.

The chain employs TRBV28 and TRBJ2-7; D unclear. V was clipped by 3 bases and J by 9 bases, with 9 bases between them. This CDR3 comprises 11 residues. Germline CDR1 reads MDHEN; CDR2 reads SYDVKM. CDR3 in DNA: TGTGCCAGCAGTTTTTATGATGGGCAGTACTTC. Amino acid sequence: CASSFYDGQYF. Supplemented by reference TRBV28 and TRBJ2-7, the full variable domain reads DVKVTQSSRYLVKRTGEKVFLECVQDMDHENMFWYRQDPGLGLRLIYFSYDVKMKEKGDIPEGYSVSREKKERFSLILESASTNQTSMYLCASSFYDGQYFGPGTRLTVT.

The J gene is TRBJ2-7, the V gene TRBV24-1; either TRBD1 or TRBD2 may supply D (5 bases each). Trimming shortened V by 3 bases and J by 2 bases, and 13 bases separated the two germline ends. CDR1 and CDR2 from the germline V gene are KGHDR and SFDVKD. The CDR3 spans 15 residues. CDR3 nucleotides: TGTGCCACCAGTGATGCCGGAAGGGACCCCTACGAGCAGTACTTC. This sequence encodes CATSDAGRDPYEQYF.

The chain is built from TRBV3-1 (or the pseudogene TRBV3-2) and TRBJ2-7, with D possibly TRBD2 on 5 matching bases. Trimming cost V 1 base and J 2 bases, with 15 bases left between them. CDR1 is LGHDT and CDR2 is YNNKEL in the germline V gene (reference sequence). The CDR3 is made up of 16 amino acids. The CDR3 DNA is TGTGCCAGCAGCCAAGGCACGGGATTTGTTGCCTACGAGCAGTACTTC. It is translated as CASSQGTGFVAYEQYF.

As to this clone: At the DNA level, this CDR3 is encoded by other sequences in the same sample as well. The rearrangement links TRBV5-1 to TRBJ1-1, with D possibly TRBD1 on 5 matching bases. The germline V gene encodes CDR1 SGHRS and CDR2 YFSETQ. CDR3 length: 15 residues. Trimming pared 0 bases from V and 5 bases from J, leaving 14 bases between. The CDR3 is CASSLGGLGRTEAFF. CDR3 in DNA: TGCGCCAGCAGCTTGGGCGGACTGGGGCGGACTGAAGCTTTCTTT.

This sequence joins TRBV10-2 and TRBJ2-5, with TRBD2 identical over 9 bases. The germline CDR1 and CDR2 sequences are WSHSY and SAAADI. With 6 bases clipped from V and 4 bases from J, the junction kept 9 bases outside the gene matches. This CDR3 spans 15 amino acids. The CDR3 DNA follows: TGCGCCAGCAGCGAACCAGCGGGGGGCCCAGAGACCCAGTACTTC. This gives the protein CASSEPAGGPETQYF.

V gene TRBV7-9 combines with J gene TRBJ1-2; 7 nucleotides align to TRBD1. The germline V gene has CDR1 SEHNR and CDR2 FQNEAQ (reference sequence). V was clipped by 5 bases and J by 4 bases; unmatched bases: 7. This CDR3 is built from 14 residues. The CDR3 protein is CASSPEGQIYGYTF. The CDR3, as DNA: TGTGCCAGCAGCCCAGAGGGACAGATCTATGGCTACACCTTC.

The rearrangement uses TRBV6-6 and TRBJ1-2; D is ambiguous. The CDR3 spans 11 residues. Trimming left V 4 bases short and J 8 bases short, with 8 bases between. Germline V gives CDR1 MNHNY, CDR2 SVGAGI (reference sequence). Here the CDR3 DNA reads TGTGCCAGCAGTTCAGAGTCGGGCTACACCTTC. Translated: CASSSESGYTF.

The V call is TRBV29-1, the J call TRBJ2-1, with a tentative D call TRBD1 (6 bases). The CDR3 extends over 13 amino acids. Germline V gene lookup returns CDR1 SQVTM and CDR2 ANQGSEA. V gave up 7 bases and J gave up 15 bases, with 25 bases separating them. Here the CDR3 DNA reads TGCAGCGCCTGCCTAAACGACGGGACAAGGCTGTTCTTC. It specifies CSACLNDGTRLFF.

Comment on this clone: The same CDR3 also results from other DNA sequences found in this sample. The CDR3 reads CASSPGTSRETQYF. The DNA for the CDR3 is TGTGCCAGCAGCCCTGGGACTAGCAGAGAGACCCAGTACTTC. V is TRBV9 and J is TRBJ2-5, with 9 bases lining up with TRBD2. CDR1 and CDR2 from the germline V gene are SGDLS and YYNGEE. Trimming at V came to 4 bases and at J to 4 bases, leaving 5 bases not matched to a gene. The CDR3 is 14 residues long.

The chain recombines TRBV13 with TRBJ1-1; possibly TRBD1 for D (6 bases). Per germline, CDR1 PRHDT and CDR2 FYEKMQ (reference sequence). Trimming removed 8 bases from V and 1 base from J, with 14 bases in between. CDR3 size: 14 residues. The chain's CDR3 is CASVLGGPNTEAFF. The DNA of the CDR3 is TGTGCCAGCGTCTTAGGGGGTCCGAACACTGAAGCTTTCTTT.

The chain recombines TRBV13 with TRBJ2-4; D ambiguous. Germline V gene data show CDR1 as PRHDT and CDR2 as FYEKMQ (reference sequence). The CDR3 contains 14 residues. V lost 1 base, J lost 1 base, and 5 bases lay in between. DNA for the CDR3: TGTGCCAGCAGCTTAGTGGGGGCCAAAAACATTCAGTACTTC. The encoded protein is CASSLVGAKNIQYF. Full variable domain (rest looked up from reference TRBV13 and TRBJ2-4): AAGVIQSPRHLIKEKRETATLKCYPIPRHDTVYWYQQGPGQDPQFLISFYEKMQSDKGSIPDRFSAQQFSDYHSELNMSSLELGDSALYFCASSLVGAKNIQYFGAGTRLSVL.

This chain joins TRBV15 and TRBJ2-6; D possibly corresponds to TRBD1 (6 bases). Germline V gene data show CDR1 as LNHNV and CDR2 as YYDKDF (reference sequence). The CDR3 extends over 16 amino acids. V lost 9 bases to trimming and J lost 1 base, with 16 bases between them. The CDR3, as DNA: TGTGCCACAACCGACAGGCCCCATTCTGGGGCCAACGTCCTGACTTTC. It yields the protein CATTDRPHSGANVLTF. The whole variable domain, filled in from reference TRBV15 and TRBJ2-6, reads DAMVIQNPRYQVTQFGKPVTLSCSQTLNHNVMYWYQQKSSQAPKLLFHYYDKDFNNEADTPDNFQSRRPNTSFCFLDIRSPGLGDTAMYLCATTDRPHSGANVLTFGAGSRLTVL.

The J gene is TRBJ1-2, the V gene TRBV11-2, with D hard to call. Trimming removed 1 base from V and 13 bases from J, with 13 bases in between. The CDR3 has 12 amino acids. Germline CDR1 reads SGHAT; CDR2 reads FQNNGV. CDR3 residues: CASSLGLPHLTF. Here the CDR3 DNA reads TGTGCCAGCAGCTTAGGCCTACCACATCTCACCTTC.

The gene calls are TRBV5-1 and TRBJ2-1, with TRBD2 identical over 11 bases. Unmatched junction bases numbered 2, after V lost 1 base and J lost 8 bases. The CDR3 totals 14 residues. CDR1 is SGHRS, CDR2 YFSETQ, per germline. The CDR3, as DNA: TGCGCCAGCAGCTTGACTAGCGGGGGAGATGAGCAGTTCTTC. The encoded protein is CASSLTSGGDEQFF.

The rearrangement links TRBV11-3 to TRBJ1-1; D gene uncertain. The CDR3 is 13 residues long. V was shortened by 5 bases and J by 1 base, with 8 bases between the two germline ends. The germline gives CDR1 SGHNT, CDR2 YENEEA. CDR3 in DNA: TGTGCCAGCAGCGACCGGGAGAACACTGAAGCTTTCTTT. This sequence encodes CASSDRENTEAFF. Supplemented by reference TRBV11-3 and TRBJ1-1, the full variable domain reads EAGVVQSPRYKIIEKKQPVAFWCNPISGHNTLYWYLQNLGQGPELLIRYENEEAVDDSQLPKDRFSAERLKGVDSTLKIQPAELGDSAVYLCASSDRENTEAFFGQGTRLTVV.